The following is a TCR beta chain sequence with its context. The target antigen is unknown. This sample is part of a study of siplizumab effects on memory and regulatory T cells. Study-level findings and limits: There appeared to be greater diversity in naive T cells than in memory cells, and naive T cells seemed major contributors to the alloresponse.

From germline, CDR1 is LNHDA and CDR2 SQIVND (reference sequence). The CDR3 runs to 16 residues. J lost 4 bases, V lost 5 bases, and 5 bases had no gene match. Per-sample assaying covered 85,000 to 100,000 TCR templates. The table came from immunoSEQ multiplex PCR; TCRdb's copy has only in-frame clones and leaves some out. This table holds fewer than 85,000 clones, 95% found once. This sequence was found in a human donor in good health. The chain employs TRBV19 and TRBJ2-1; TRBD2 agrees at 13 bases. Source material: CD8+ T cells sorted from blood. The CDR3, as DNA: TGTGCCAGTAGTGTAGGGACTAGCGGGACTTACAATGAGCAGTTCTTC. Residues: CASSVGTSGTYNEQFF.